The 8 T cell receptor beta chains in this list originate from one sample, sequenced in a study of STAT3 mutations in large granular lymphocyte leukemia. General study findings and limits: In T-cell large granular lymphocyte leukemia, about half of patients showed multiple immunodominant subclonotypes.

This table comes from immunoSEQ multiplex PCR, and its TCRdb copy is limited to in-frame clones, with some not included. The sample records roughly 38,000 clones, roughly 84% being singletons. These receptors' targets are unknown. The sample comprised PBMCs. All receptors derive from a human donor with T large granular lymphocyte leukemia. Some clones in this sample may be carry-over from other donors' samples.

The chain carries TRBV5-5 and TRBJ2-2; D not certain. Trimming pared 0 bases from V and 3 bases from J, leaving 3 bases between. Germline V lookup: CDR1 SGHKS, CDR2 YYEKEE (reference sequence). The CDR3 runs 13 residues. CDR3 sequence: CASSLGYTGELFF. CDR3 coding DNA: TGTGCCAGCAGCTTGGGGTACACCGGGGAGCTGTTTTTT.

This clone was seen only once. CDR3 protein: CASSLAAGDYGYTF. As DNA, the CDR3 is TGTGCCAGCTCACTTGCGGCAGGGGACTATGGCTACACCTTC. The V gene is TRBV18, the J gene TRBJ1-2, with TRBD1 as a possible D gene (6 bases). Between the trimmed V and J ends, which lost 4 bases and 3 bases, there was a span of 12 bases. Per germline, CDR1 KGHSH and CDR2 LQKENI. The CDR3 length is 14 residues.

This clone came up a few times. The chain carries TRBV7-9 and TRBJ1-1; 9 nucleotides line up with TRBD1. V gave up 6 bases and J gave up 12 bases; unmatched junction bases: 14. The CDR3 has 14 amino acids. Germline CDR1 reads SEHNR; CDR2 reads FQNEAQ (reference sequence). The CDR3, as DNA: TGTGCCAGCAGACCGGACAGGGGCAGAGGGGGAACTTTCTTT. It codes for CASRPDRGRGGTFF.

V is TRBV6-5 and J is TRBJ2-2; TRBD2 agrees at 9 bases. CDR1 MNHEY and CDR2 SVGAGI come from the germline V gene. V shed 7 bases and J 3 bases; nucleotides not matched to a gene: 6. This CDR3 comprises 15 residues. CDR3 coding DNA: TGTGCCAGCATCCCGCTAGCGGGGCACACCGGGGAGCTGTTTTTT. It encodes CASIPLAGHTGELFF.

V gene TRBV18 combines with J gene TRBJ2-7, with TRBD1 matching over 11 bases. V was clipped by 3 bases and J by 8 bases; unmatched bases: 6. Germline CDR1 KGHSH, CDR2 LQKENI. The CDR3 extends over 14 amino acids. The CDR3 sequence: CASSPGQGGSQQYF. The CDR3 region has the DNA TGTGCCAGCTCACCGGGACAGGGGGGCTCCCAGCAGTACTTC.

The rearrangement joins TRBV14 to TRBJ1-3; D is undetermined. Trimming took off 0 bases at V and 8 bases at J, with 14 bases between the two ends. Germline V gene data show CDR1 as SGHDN and CDR2 as FVKESK. This CDR3 spans 15 amino acids. The CDR3 region has the DNA TGTGCCAGCAGCCAAGATTCGAGGGTGGAGCACACCATATATTTT. Amino acids: CASSQDSRVEHTIYF.

CDR3 amino acids: CASSPQSGTGYEQYF. As DNA, the CDR3 is TGTGCCAGCTCACCCCAGTCGGGGACAGGCTACGAGCAGTACTTC. The chain joins TRBV18 to TRBJ2-7; 8 nucleotides agree with TRBD1. V lost 3 bases to trimming and J lost 3 bases; unmatched junction nucleotides: 7. Germline CDR1 and CDR2: KGHSH and LQKENI. The CDR3 has 15 amino acids.

With regard to this clone: Distinct nucleotide sequences in the sample also encode this CDR3. The chain employs TRBV5-1 and TRBJ2-5; D assignment may be TRBD1 or TRBD2 (6 bases each). V was shortened by 1 base and J by 0 bases, with 10 bases between the two germline ends. The V gene's germline CDR1 is SGHRS and CDR2 YFSETQ. The CDR3 totals 15 residues. CDR3 DNA sequence: TGCGCCAGCAGCTTGAGGGGGACTTACCAAGAGACCCAGTACTTC. Translation: CASSLRGTYQETQYF. Looking up the rest from reference TRBV5-1 and TRBJ2-5 gives the full variable domain: KAGVTQTPRYLIKTRGQQVTLSCSPISGHRSVSWYQQTPGQGLQFLFEYFSETQRNKGNFPGRFSGRQFSNSRSEMNVSTLELGDSALYLCASSLRGTYQETQYFGPGTRLLVL.